These T cell receptor beta chains were read from a single sample in a study of T cell repertoires in cytomegalovirus infection. TCRdb re-called the reads through MiXCR, storing one row per CDR3 protein. The sample yields approximately 730,000 distinct CDR3 sequences, 30% to 35% seen once. These receptors are not linked to any known antigen. The sequencing here drew on cultured PBMCs, taken from culture after CMV antigen stimulation. The receptors stem from a human donor in good health (CMV status not recorded). Some clones in this sample may be carry-over from other donors' samples. Both conserved end residues are part of each CDR3. D genes are given only for firm matches. Clone size, where shown, is once, few, many, or a class for clones that have expanded.

j_gene | d_gene | v_gene | abundance | CDR3aa | CDR3nt
TRBJ2-7 | NA | TRBV19 | few | CASSPQGIGSYEQYF | TGTGCCAGCAGCCCTCAGGGGATTGGGTCCTACGAGCAGTACTTC
TRBJ1-1 | NA | TRBV11-3 | many | CASSRRVNTEAFF | TGTGCCAGCAGCCGTAGGGTGAACACTGAAGCTTTCTTT
TRBJ2-3 | NA | TRBV30 | NA | CAWSLVSTDTQYF | TGTGCCTGGTCCCTGGTAAGCACAGATACGCAGTATTTT
TRBJ2-1 | TRBD1 | TRBV4-2 | NA | CASSHAPPGRDRGDNEQFF | TGTGCCAGCAGCCACGCTCCCCCAGGTAGGGACAGGGGCGACAATGAGCAGTTCTTC
TRBJ1-6 | TRBD1 | TRBV6-6 | few | CASSYSTGDSPLHF | TGTGCCAGCAGTTACTCGACAGGGGATTCACCCCTCCACTTT
TRBJ1-4 | TRBD1 | TRBV12-3/TRBV12-4 | NA | CASRLEQGWDEKLFF | TGTGCCAGCAGGCTGGAACAGGGGTGGGATGAAAAACTGTTTTTT
TRBJ1-2 | NA | TRBV7-9 | many | CASRPREDAGYTF | TGTGCCAGCAGACCCCGGGAAGATGCGGGCTACACCTTC
TRBJ1-1 | NA | TRBV4-1 | few | CASSQVRADTEAFF | TGCGCCAGCAGCCAAGTCAGGGCCGACACTGAAGCTTTCTTT
TRBJ2-7 | NA | TRBV20-1 | NA | CSARAQLYLTYEQYF | TGCAGTGCTAGGGCTCAATTATACTTAACCTACGAGCAGTACTTC
TRBJ1-5 | NA | TRBV10-3 | NA | CAISESAKNQPQHF | TGTGCCATCAGTGAGTCGGCGAAAAATCAGCCCCAGCATTTT
TRBJ2-5 | NA | TRBV6-5 | few | CASSYRGPGVETQYF | TGTGCCAGCAGTTATCGTGGGCCGGGGGTGGAGACCCAGTACTTC
TRBJ2-3 | TRBD2 | TRBV20-1 | NA | CSASDSGRADTQYF | TGCAGTGCTAGTGATAGCGGGAGGGCAGATACGCAGTATTTT
TRBJ2-5 | TRBD2 | TRBV11-2 | NA | CASSLGGTSGFIGETQYF | TGTGCCAGCAGCTTAGGGGGGACTAGCGGGTTCATCGGGGAGACCCAGTACTTC
TRBJ1-5 | TRBD1 | TRBV19 | many | CASSIGDRGFVQPQHF | TGTGCCAGTAGTATCGGGGACAGGGGTTTCGTTCAGCCCCAGCATTTT
TRBJ1-3 | TRBD1 | TRBV19 | NA | CASKDRIVGTIYF | TGTGCCAGTAAGGACAGGATCGTTGGCACCATATATTTT
TRBJ1-2 | NA | TRBV7-9 | few | CAREAPGNDGYTF | TGTGCCAGAGAGGCCCCGGGCAACGATGGCTACACCTTC
TRBJ1-2 | TRBD1 | TRBV7-2 | few | CASSSTGPNYGYTF | TGTGCCAGCAGCTCGACAGGGCCTAACTATGGCTACACCTTC
TRBJ2-1 | NA | TRBV7-2 | many | CASSRALYNEQFF | TGTGCCAGCAGCAGAGCCCTATACAATGAGCAGTTCTTC
TRBJ2-3 | NA | TRBV15 | NA | CATSRIPSLKDTQYF | TGTGCCACCAGCAGAATTCCTAGTCTAAAAGATACGCAGTATTTT
TRBJ2-7 | TRBD2 | TRBV3-1 | NA | CASSQLGLNGRAHEQYF | TGTGCCAGCAGCCAATTGGGGCTCAACGGGAGGGCCCACGAGCAGTACTTC
TRBJ2-7 | NA | TRBV6-2/TRBV6-3 | once | CASSYFGNYYEQYF | TGTGCCAGCAGTTACTTTGGCAACTACTACGAGCAGTACTTC
TRBJ2-1 | TRBD1 | TRBV5-4 | few | CASSFPGTGGDLKQFF | TGTGCCAGCAGCTTCCCCGGGACAGGGGGTGACTTAAAGCAGTTCTTC
TRBJ2-3 | NA | TRBV7-2 | NA | CASSLGRGSSTDTQYF | TGTGCCAGCAGCTTAGGCCGGGGGTCTAGCACAGATACGCAGTATTTT
TRBJ2-5 | TRBD2 | TRBV20-1 | few | CSASAASGGFQETQYF | TGCAGTGCTAGCGCCGCTAGCGGGGGCTTCCAAGAGACCCAGTACTTC
TRBJ2-7 | TRBD2 | TRBV7-2 | many | CASTPFGLAGDGYEQYF | TGTGCCAGCACCCCCTTTGGGCTAGCGGGAGATGGCTACGAGCAGTACTTC
TRBJ2-7 | NA | TRBV11-2 | NA | CASSPPPSGAYEQYF | TGTGCCAGCAGTCCACCCCCTTCGGGGGCCTACGAGCAGTACTTC
TRBJ1-6 | NA | TRBV4-2 | NA | CASSPGTVAYNSPLHF | TGTGCCAGCAGCCCGGGAACAGTCGCCTATAATTCACCCCTCCACTTT
TRBJ1-1 | NA | TRBV9 | NA | CASSETGTHEAFF | TGTGCCAGCAGCGAGACCGGGACACATGAAGCTTTCTTT
TRBJ1-2 | NA | TRBV10-3 | NA | CAISAAQNYGYTF | TGTGCCATCAGTGCGGCCCAGAACTATGGCTACACCTTC
TRBJ1-1 | TRBD1 | TRBV19 | NA | CASSTWGLGQGNTEAFF | TGTGCCAGTAGTACTTGGGGTTTAGGACAGGGGAACACTGAAGCTTTCTTT
TRBJ1-1 | NA | TRBV11-2 | NA | CASSLLADFGRKNSEAFF | TGTGCCAGCAGCTTGTTGGCCGATTTCGGCAGGAAGAACAGTGAAGCTTTCTTT
TRBJ2-7 | NA | TRBV2 | few | CASSGAGPEQYF | TGTGCCAGCAGTGGGGCAGGGCCCGAGCAGTACTTC
TRBJ1-1 | TRBD1 | TRBV20-1 | few | CSASSNRGLVAFF | TGCAGTGCTTCGTCCAACAGGGGGCTTGTGGCTTTCTTT
TRBJ2-7 | TRBD2 | TRBV7-6 | NA | CASSQGTSGVIWSYEQYF | TGTGCCAGCAGCCAAGGGACTAGCGGGGTTATTTGGTCCTACGAGCAGTACTTC
TRBJ1-2 | TRBD1 | TRBV5-6 | few | CASSFPYDDRDYGYTF | TGTGCCAGCAGCTTCCCCTACGACGACAGGGACTATGGCTACACCTTC
TRBJ1-6 | TRBD1 | TRBV7-2 | NA | CASSSPGGSYNSPLHF | TGTGCCAGCAGCTCGCCAGGGGGCTCCTATAATTCACCCCTCCACTTT
TRBJ2-7 | TRBD1 | TRBV6-2/TRBV6-3 | NA | CASGTGFYYEQYF | TGTGCCAGCGGGACAGGGTTTTATTACGAGCAGTACTTC
TRBJ2-5 | TRBD2 | TRBV7-2 | many | CASSQISGRGGETQYF | TGTGCCAGCAGCCAGATAAGCGGGAGAGGCGGAGAGACCCAGTACTTC
TRBJ1-2 | NA | TRBV28 | NA | CASSTSLGRDYGYTF | TGTGCCAGCAGTACCTCCCTGGGCAGAGACTATGGCTACACCTTC
TRBJ2-3 | NA | TRBV6-2/TRBV6-3 | NA | CASSYSSPGGTQYF | TGTGCCAGCAGTTACTCGTCCCCTGGAGGTACGCAGTATTTT
TRBJ2-7 | NA | TRBV11-2 | many | CASSGAQVFQREYEQYF | TGTGCCAGCAGCGGAGCCCAGGTATTTCAGAGGGAATACGAGCAGTACTTC
TRBJ2-4 | NA | TRBV12-5 | few | CASGRVPSDIQYF | TGTGCTAGTGGCAGAGTACCGTCGGACATTCAGTACTTC
TRBJ2-7 | NA | TRBV7-8 | NA | CASTPDNAYEQYF | TGTGCCAGCACCCCGGACAACGCCTACGAGCAGTACTTC
TRBJ2-7 | NA | TRBV23-1 | NA | CASIFKGRRDGSRYEQYF | TGCGCCAGCATCTTTAAAGGAAGGAGGGACGGATCCCGTTACGAGCAGTACTTC
TRBJ1-1 | NA | TRBV12-3/TRBV12-4 | NA | CATIVGAGGTEAFF | TGTGCCACCATTGTTGGGGCCGGGGGCACTGAAGCTTTCTTT
TRBJ2-5 | NA | TRBV7-6 | NA | CASSLQGGAGETQYF | TGTGCCAGCAGCTTACAGGGTGGGGCCGGAGAGACCCAGTACTTC
TRBJ2-7 | NA | TRBV28 | few | CASTPYSGYDSYEQYF | TGTGCCAGCACCCCTTATTCGGGGTATGACTCCTACGAGCAGTACTTC
TRBJ2-5 | TRBD2 | TRBV7-9 | few | CASSSPSGGAEETQYF | TGTGCCAGCAGCTCCCCTAGCGGGGGGGCCGAGGAGACCCAGTACTTC
TRBJ2-5 | NA | TRBV7-2 | NA | CASSFGPAKETQYF | TGTGCCAGCAGCTTTGGTCCGGCGAAAGAGACCCAGTACTTC
TRBJ2-5 | NA | TRBV5-1 | NA | CASSPTRLGETQYF | TGCGCCAGCAGCCCCACTAGACTTGGTGAGACCCAGTACTTC
TRBJ1-1 | NA | TRBV20-1 | few | CSAKERGPNTEAFF | TGCAGTGCTAAAGAGCGGGGTCCGAACACTGAAGCTTTCTTT
TRBJ2-3 | NA | TRBV6-1 | few | CASRVEDTQYF | TGTGCCAGCAGAGTGGAAGATACGCAGTATTTT